This is a list of T cell receptor beta chains from one sample in a study of tumor-infiltrating lymphocytes in primary liver carcinoma. TCRdb recomputed calls from the multiplex PCR reads with MiXCR, one row per CDR3 protein. The data show roughly 100,000 distinct CDR3 sequences, roughly 80% seen once. Sequencing was performed on liver tumor tissue from sampling region 3. These receptors came from a man in his forties or fifties with primary liver carcinoma and hepatitis B virus infection. Each CDR3 is given with its conserved first and last residue. Fields, in order: V gene, J gene, D gene, clone size, CDR3 protein, CDR3 DNA. A D gene is named only where the DNA matches it firmly. Expanded clones get a size class; other rows say once, few or many, or leave the size out.

V gene: TRBV4-1
J gene: TRBJ2-7
D gene: NA
clone size: NA
CDR3 protein: CASSQSSGSSYEQNF
CDR3 DNA: TGCGCCAGCAGCCAAAGTAGCGGTAGCTCCTACGAGCAGAACTTC

V gene: TRBV12-3/TRBV12-4
J gene: TRBJ2-5
D gene: NA
clone size: NA
CDR3 protein: CASSRSGTEAQHF
CDR3 DNA: TGTGCCAGTAGCCGAAGCGGGACAGAGGCCCAGCACTTC

V gene: TRBV4-1
J gene: TRBJ2-5
D gene: NA
clone size: few
CDR3 protein: CASSQVFNGLEETQYF
CDR3 DNA: TGTGCCAGCAGCCAGGTATTTAACGGGTTGGAAGAGACCCAGTACTTC

V gene: TRBV11-2
J gene: TRBJ2-1
D gene: NA
clone size: medium-sized
CDR3 protein: CASSLDRLALGDEQFF
CDR3 DNA: TGTGCCAGCAGCTTAGATCGTTTAGCGTTAGGGGATGAGCAGTTCTTC

V gene: TRBV12-3/TRBV12-4
J gene: TRBJ2-6
D gene: NA
clone size: NA
CDR3 protein: CTSSRIRLVPGRASGANPLTF
CDR3 DNA: TGTACCAGCAGTCGGATCCGACTAGTCCCCGGTCGGGCCTCTGGGGCCAACCCCCTGACTTTC

V gene: TRBV6-5
J gene: TRBJ2-2
D gene: NA
clone size: NA
CDR3 protein: CASNYSRPGDALGTGELFF
CDR3 DNA: TGTGCCAGCAATTACTCGAGGCCGGGAGATGCCCTAGGCACCGGGGAGCTGTTTTTT

V gene: TRBV29-1
J gene: TRBJ1-5
D gene: NA
clone size: NA
CDR3 protein: CSAGGRADQPQHF
CDR3 DNA: TGCAGCGCCGGGGGCAGGGCCGATCAGCCCCAGCATTTT

V gene: TRBV29-1
J gene: TRBJ2-5
D gene: NA
clone size: NA
CDR3 protein: CNVELGQRNLGEAQYF
CDR3 DNA: TGCAACGTTGAGTTAGGACAACGAAATCTGGGGGAGGCCCAGTACTTC

V gene: TRBV5-6
J gene: TRBJ2-7
D gene: NA
clone size: NA
CDR3 protein: CASSRLTGEGEQYF
CDR3 DNA: TGTGCCAGCAGTAGATTAACGGGAGAGGGAGAGCAGTACTTC

V gene: TRBV6-2/TRBV6-3
J gene: TRBJ2-7
D gene: TRBD2
clone size: NA
CDR3 protein: CPSSTPTSGGYEQYF
CDR3 DNA: TGTCCCAGCAGCACTCCGACTAGCGGAGGGTACGAACAGTATTTC

V gene: TRBV14
J gene: TRBJ2-7
D gene: NA
clone size: NA
CDR3 protein: CASSPDQEREQYF
CDR3 DNA: TGTGCCAGTAGCCCAGATCAGGAACGGGAGCAGTACTTC

V gene: TRBV4-2
J gene: TRBJ2-7
D gene: NA
clone size: NA
CDR3 protein: CASSLNRDEQYF
CDR3 DNA: TGTGCCAGCAGCCTAAATCGGGACGAGCAGTACTTC

V gene: TRBV4-3
J gene: TRBJ2-3
D gene: NA
clone size: many
CDR3 protein: CASSQDLGGWGTDTQYF
CDR3 DNA: TGCGCCAGCAGCCAAGATCTTGGGGGCTGGGGCACAGATACGCAGTATTTT

V gene: TRBV29-1
J gene: TRBJ2-5
D gene: NA
clone size: NA
CDR3 protein: CSVEGPGHFLGTQYF
CDR3 DNA: TGCAGCGTTGAAGGACCCGGGCACTTCCTAGGGACCCAGTATTTC

V gene: TRBV6-2/TRBV6-3
J gene: TRBJ1-2
D gene: NA
clone size: NA
CDR3 protein: CVSSQALEGTFGYTF
CDR3 DNA: TGTGTCAGCAGCCAGGCCCTCGAAGGAACCTTTGGCTACACCTTC

V gene: TRBV5-5
J gene: TRBJ2-1
D gene: TRBD1
clone size: NA
CDR3 protein: CATNRRTGTSGQFF
CDR3 DNA: TGTGCCACCAATCGGAGGACAGGGACATCTGGGCAGTTCTTC

V gene: TRBV6-5
J gene: TRBJ1-1
D gene: NA
clone size: once
CDR3 protein: CASSSPGWNTESFF
CDR3 DNA: TGTGCCAGCAGTTCCCCCGGTTGGAACACTGAATCTTTCTTT

V gene: TRBV5-1
J gene: TRBJ2-1
D gene: TRBD2
clone size: NA
CDR3 protein: CPSSAGLAGNNEQFF
CDR3 DNA: TGCCCCAGTAGCGCGGGACTAGCGGGGAACAATGAGCAGTTCTTC

V gene: TRBV11-2
J gene: TRBJ2-2
D gene: NA
clone size: NA
CDR3 protein: CASSLYLTGSGELFF
CDR3 DNA: TGTGCCAGCAGTTTATACCTAACAGGGTCCGGGGAGCTGTTTTTT

V gene: TRBV5-1
J gene: TRBJ2-5
D gene: TRBD2
clone size: many
CDR3 protein: CASSQNVLAGEETQYF
CDR3 DNA: TGCGCCAGCAGCCAAAACGTTCTAGCGGGAGAAGAGACCCAGTACTTC

V gene: TRBV28
J gene: TRBJ2-7
D gene: TRBD2
clone size: NA
CDR3 protein: CARCRGGLHYEQYF
CDR3 DNA: TGTGCCAGATGTCGGGGGGGACTACATTACGAACAGTACTTC

V gene: TRBV29-1
J gene: TRBJ2-1
D gene: TRBD2
clone size: NA
CDR3 protein: CSVPSGSLEEFF
CDR3 DNA: TGCAGCGTCCCTAGCGGGAGTCTTGAGGAATTCTTC

V gene: TRBV6-6
J gene: TRBJ2-2
D gene: TRBD2
clone size: NA
CDR3 protein: CASSYMGTGLAGAKSRELFF
CDR3 DNA: TGTGCCAGCAGTTACATGGGAACGGGACTAGCGGGAGCTAAGTCCCGGGAGTTGTTCTTT

V gene: TRBV14
J gene: TRBJ1-5
D gene: NA
clone size: NA
CDR3 protein: CASTQGRDEPQHF
CDR3 DNA: TGTGCCAGCACCCAAGGACGGGATGAGCCCCAGCATTTT

V gene: TRBV4-2
J gene: TRBJ2-7
D gene: NA
clone size: NA
CDR3 protein: CASSQDKGSGYDQYF
CDR3 DNA: TGTGCCAGCAGTCAAGATAAGGGGAGCGGCTATGATCAGTACTTC

V gene: TRBV11-2
J gene: TRBJ2-3
D gene: NA
clone size: NA
CDR3 protein: CASSPPCGRTKSDTQYF
CDR3 DNA: TGTGCAAGCAGCCCGCCCTGTGGACGTACCAAATCAGATACGCAGTATTTT

V gene: TRBV6-6
J gene: TRBJ1-1
D gene: TRBD1
clone size: NA
CDR3 protein: CVSNTGGTTEVFF
CDR3 DNA: TGTGTCAGCAACACAGGGGGGACTACGGAAGTTTTCTTT

V gene: TRBV4-2
J gene: TRBJ1-2
D gene: NA
clone size: NA
CDR3 protein: CASSSLDRNYGYTF
CDR3 DNA: TGTGCCAGCAGCTCCCTTGATAGGAACTATGGCTACACCTTC

V gene: TRBV6-1
J gene: TRBJ2-7
D gene: TRBD2
clone size: NA
CDR3 protein: CANSWKAGEVYEQYF
CDR3 DNA: TGTGCCAATAGCTGGAAAGCGGGAGAGGTCTACGAGCAGTACTTC

V gene: TRBV29-1
J gene: TRBJ1-1
D gene: NA
clone size: NA
CDR3 protein: CSTGAGWGMNTEVFF
CDR3 DNA: TGCAGCACCGGTGCTGGGTGGGGGATGAACACTGAAGTTTTCTTT

V gene: TRBV5-4
J gene: TRBJ2-3
D gene: NA
clone size: many
CDR3 protein: CASSFARGNTDTQYF
CDR3 DNA: TGTGCCAGCAGCTTCGCCCGAGGAAACACAGATACGCAGTATTTT

V gene: TRBV4-1
J gene: TRBJ1-3
D gene: NA
clone size: once
CDR3 protein: CAGSQETGQRGHSGNTIYF
CDR3 DNA: TGCGCCGGCAGTCAAGAAACGGGTCAAAGGGGTCACTCGGGAAACACCATATATTTT

V gene: TRBV6-1
J gene: TRBJ2-6
D gene: NA
clone size: NA
CDR3 protein: CASRAFQGGRSGANVLTF
CDR3 DNA: TGTGCCAGCAGGGCCTTTCAGGGGGGCCGCTCTGGGGCCAACGTCCTGACTTTC

V gene: TRBV4-2
J gene: TRBJ2-5
D gene: TRBD1
clone size: NA
CDR3 protein: CASSQDGAGGQVTQYF
CDR3 DNA: TGTGCCAGTAGCCAAGACGGGGCAGGGGGCCAAGTGACCCAGTACTTC

V gene: TRBV6-5
J gene: TRBJ2-2
D gene: TRBD1
clone size: once
CDR3 protein: CVSSRRPPTGANTGERFF
CDR3 DNA: TGTGTCAGCAGTCGTCGCCCCCCAACAGGGGCGAACACCGGGGAGCGGTTTTTT

V gene: TRBV5-4
J gene: TRBJ2-1
D gene: NA
clone size: NA
CDR3 protein: CASTRTCEYNEQLF
CDR3 DNA: TGTGCCAGCACCCGGACTTGCGAATACAATGAGCAGTTATTC

V gene: TRBV5-6
J gene: TRBJ1-1
D gene: NA
clone size: NA
CDR3 protein: CVSSFHGFNTESFF
CDR3 DNA: TGTGTCAGCAGCTTTCACGGATTTAACACTGAATCTTTCTTT

V gene: TRBV28
J gene: TRBJ1-2
D gene: NA
clone size: NA
CDR3 protein: CVSSLLTDYGYTF
CDR3 DNA: TGTGTCAGCAGTTTGCTCACAGACTATGGCTACACCTTC

V gene: TRBV12-3/TRBV12-4
J gene: TRBJ1-6
D gene: TRBD1
clone size: once
CDR3 protein: CTSSLAPGQGGSPLHF
CDR3 DNA: TGTACGAGCAGTTTAGCTCCGGGACAGGGAGGTTCACCCCTCCACTTT